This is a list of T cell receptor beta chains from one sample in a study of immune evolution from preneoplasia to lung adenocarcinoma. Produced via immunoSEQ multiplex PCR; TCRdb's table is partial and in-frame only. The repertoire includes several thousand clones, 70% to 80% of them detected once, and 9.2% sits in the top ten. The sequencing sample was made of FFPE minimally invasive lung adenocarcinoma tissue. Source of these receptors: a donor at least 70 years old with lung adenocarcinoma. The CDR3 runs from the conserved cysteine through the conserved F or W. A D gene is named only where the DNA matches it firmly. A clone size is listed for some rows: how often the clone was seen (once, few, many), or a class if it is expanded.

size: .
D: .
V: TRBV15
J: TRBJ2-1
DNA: TGTGCCACCAGCAGAGACAGGGCCACCTACAATGAGCAGTTCTTC
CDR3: CATSRDRATYNEQFF

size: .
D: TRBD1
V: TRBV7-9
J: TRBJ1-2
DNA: TGTGCCAGCAGCCCGCGGACAGGGGGAGCTAACTATGGCTACACCTTC
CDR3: CASSPRTGGANYGYTF

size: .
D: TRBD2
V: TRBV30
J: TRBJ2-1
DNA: TGTGCCTGGAACCAGGGACTAGCGGGAGTCAATGAGCAGTTCTTC
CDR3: CAWNQGLAGVNEQFF

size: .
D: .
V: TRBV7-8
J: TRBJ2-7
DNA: TGTGCCAGCAACCCTTTTATTTCCGGCCCGTACGAGCAGTACTTC
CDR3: CASNPFISGPYEQYF

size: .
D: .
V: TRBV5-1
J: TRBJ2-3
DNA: TGCGCCAGCAGCTTGGGGAGTGGGGGAGGAGGCACAGATACGCAGTATTTT
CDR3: CASSLGSGGGGTDTQYF

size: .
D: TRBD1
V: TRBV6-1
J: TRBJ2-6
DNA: TGTGCCAGCAGTGAAAAGGGGGCATCCGTCTCTGGGGCCAACGTCCTGACTTTC
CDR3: CASSEKGASVSGANVLTF

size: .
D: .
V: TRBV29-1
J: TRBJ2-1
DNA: TGCAGCGTTGAGACTATTTGGGGCGGTGAGCAGTTCTTC
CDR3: CSVETIWGGEQFF

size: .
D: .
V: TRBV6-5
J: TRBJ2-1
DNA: TGTGCCAGCAGCCCTAAGTCCTGGGGTGAGCAGTTCTTC
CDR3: CASSPKSWGEQFF

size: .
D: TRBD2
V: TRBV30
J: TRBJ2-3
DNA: TGTGCCTGGAGTGCCTACCAGGCTAGCGGGAGGTTACTTAGCACAGATACGCAGTATTTT
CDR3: CAWSAYQASGRLLSTDTQYF

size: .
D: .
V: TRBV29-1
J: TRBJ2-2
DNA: TGCAGCGTTGCAGGCCGCAGGGGGGAGCTGTTTTTT
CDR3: CSVAGRRGELFF

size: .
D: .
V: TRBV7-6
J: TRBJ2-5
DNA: TGTGCCAGCAGCTTAGGGCCGGCAGCGGTGGAGACCCAGTACTTC
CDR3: CASSLGPAAVETQYF

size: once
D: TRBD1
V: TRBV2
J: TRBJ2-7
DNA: TGTGCCAGACCGCTCCTCAGACAGGGGGCCTACGAGCAGTACTTC
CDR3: CARPLLRQGAYEQYF

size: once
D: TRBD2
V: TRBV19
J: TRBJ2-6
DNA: TGTGCCAGTAGTTGGGAGGGGTTTGGGGCCAACGTCCTGACTTTC
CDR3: CASSWEGFGANVLTF

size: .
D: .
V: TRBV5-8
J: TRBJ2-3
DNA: TGTGCCAGCAGACTGAACGGAGATACGCAGTATTTT
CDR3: CASRLNGDTQYF

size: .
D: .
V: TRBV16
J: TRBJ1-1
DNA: TGTGCCAGCAGCCGAGGACAGTCTAACACTGAAGCTTTCTTT
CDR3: CASSRGQSNTEAFF

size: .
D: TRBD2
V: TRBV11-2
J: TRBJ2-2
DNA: TGTGCCAGCAGCCTGCCCGGGGGGAGCGGGGAGCTGTTTTTT
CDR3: CASSLPGGSGELFF

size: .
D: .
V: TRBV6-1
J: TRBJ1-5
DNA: TGTGCCAGCAGTGACAGTTTAAGCAATCAGCCCCAGCATTTT
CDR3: CASSDSLSNQPQHF

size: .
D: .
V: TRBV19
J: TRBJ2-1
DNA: TGTGCCAGTGGACCCAACTTATCTCAGTTCTTC
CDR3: CASGPNLSQFF

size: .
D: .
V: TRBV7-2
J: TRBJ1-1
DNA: TGTGCCAGCAGCTCCCGAGGACACAACACTGAAGCTTTCTTT
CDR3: CASSSRGHNTEAFF

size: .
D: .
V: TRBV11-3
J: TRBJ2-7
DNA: TGTGCCAGCAGCCAGAAGGGTGGCGTCGACTCCTACGAGCAGTACTTC
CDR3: CASSQKGGVDSYEQYF

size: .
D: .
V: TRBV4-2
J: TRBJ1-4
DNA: TGTGCCAGCAGCCAAGTGAGGGGCGCAACTAATGAAAAACTGTTTTTT
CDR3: CASSQVRGATNEKLFF

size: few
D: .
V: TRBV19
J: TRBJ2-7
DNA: TGTGCCAGTAGTAGACAGACACTGGGCGACGAGCAGTACTTC
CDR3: CASSRQTLGDEQYF

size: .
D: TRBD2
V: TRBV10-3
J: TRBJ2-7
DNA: TGTGCCATCAGAGGGACTAGCGGGCCGGACGAGCAGTACTTC
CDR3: CAIRGTSGPDEQYF

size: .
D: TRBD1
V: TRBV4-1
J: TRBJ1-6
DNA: TGCGCCAGCAGCCAACCGGGACAGGGACGTTCACCCCTCCACTTT
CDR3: CASSQPGQGRSPLHF

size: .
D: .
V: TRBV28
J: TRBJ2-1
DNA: TGTGCCAGCATCCCCGGGCCGGGTGGAGGATCCTACAATGAGCAGTTCTTC
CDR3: CASIPGPGGGSYNEQFF

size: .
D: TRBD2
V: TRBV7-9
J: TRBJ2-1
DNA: TGTGCCAGCAGCACCTTTGCGGGAGTCCATGAGCAGTTCTTC
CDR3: CASSTFAGVHEQFF

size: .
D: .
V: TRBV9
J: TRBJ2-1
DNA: TGTGCCAGCAGCGTAGGCGGCTCAGCGGACAATGAGCAGTTCTTC
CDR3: CASSVGGSADNEQFF

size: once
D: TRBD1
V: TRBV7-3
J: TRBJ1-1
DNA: TGTGCCAGCAGCGTGACAGGGACCACTGAAGCTTTCTTT
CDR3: CASSVTGTTEAFF

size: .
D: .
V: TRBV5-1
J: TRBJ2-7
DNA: TGCGCCAGCAGCTTGGGCGAGAAGCAGGTCGACGAGCAGTACTTC
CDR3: CASSLGEKQVDEQYF

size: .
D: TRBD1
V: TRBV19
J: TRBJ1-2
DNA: TGTGCCAGTAGTATAGATACCGACAGGGACTATGGCTACACCTTC
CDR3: CASSIDTDRDYGYTF

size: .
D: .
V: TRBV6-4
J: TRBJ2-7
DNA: TGTGCCAGCAGTGACTCAAGGGGCGAGCAGTACTTC
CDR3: CASSDSRGEQYF

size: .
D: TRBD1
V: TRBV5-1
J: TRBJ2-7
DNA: TGCGCCAGCAGCTTGGCCGGGACAGGGAACCTCGAGCAGTACTTC
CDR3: CASSLAGTGNLEQYF

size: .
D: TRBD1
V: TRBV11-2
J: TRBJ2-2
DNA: TGTGCCAGCAGCTTCAGCCCCCCAGGGGGCACCGGGGAGCTGTTTTTT
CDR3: CASSFSPPGGTGELFF

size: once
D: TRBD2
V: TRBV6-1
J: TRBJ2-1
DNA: TGTGCCAGCAGTGAAAGCGGGGGAATTATGAATGAGCAGTTCTTC
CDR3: CASSESGGIMNEQFF

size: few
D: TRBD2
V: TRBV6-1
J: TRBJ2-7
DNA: TGTGCCAGCAGTGAACAGGAGGGTAGCGGGATCGAGCAGTACTTC
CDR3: CASSEQEGSGIEQYF

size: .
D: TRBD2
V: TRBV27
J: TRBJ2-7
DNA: TGTGCCAGCAGTTTATCCGGGTGGGAGGGAGAGCAGTACTTC
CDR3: CASSLSGWEGEQYF

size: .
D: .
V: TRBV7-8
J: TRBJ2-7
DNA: TGTGCCAGCAGCTTAGCGTTAAGGTACGAGCAGTACTTC
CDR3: CASSLALRYEQYF

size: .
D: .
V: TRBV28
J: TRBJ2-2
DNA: TGTGCCAGCAGTTTACGTAGGGGAGCCGGGGAGCTGTTTTTT
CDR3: CASSLRRGAGELFF

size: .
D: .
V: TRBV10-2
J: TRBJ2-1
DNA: TGCGCCAGCGTCCAGGGTCGTGAGCAGTTCTTC
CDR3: CASVQGREQFF

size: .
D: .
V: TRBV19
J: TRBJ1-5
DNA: TGTGCCAGTATTGAGGGGGTGAATCAGCCCCAGCATTTT
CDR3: CASIEGVNQPQHF

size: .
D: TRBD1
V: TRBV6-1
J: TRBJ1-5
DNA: TGTGCCAGCAGTCCGGGACAGGGATACAATCAGCCCCAGCATTTT
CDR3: CASSPGQGYNQPQHF

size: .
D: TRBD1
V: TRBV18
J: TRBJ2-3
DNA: TGTGCCAGCTCACCAGGGACAGGCCCCCCCACAGATACGCAGTATTTT
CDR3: CASSPGTGPPTDTQYF

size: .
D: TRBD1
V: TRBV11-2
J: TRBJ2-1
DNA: TGTGCCAGCAGCTTCTCGGGACAGGGGAGGGATGAGCAGTTCTTC
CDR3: CASSFSGQGRDEQFF

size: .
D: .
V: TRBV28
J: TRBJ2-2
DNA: TGTGCCAGCAGTTTTCGTCAGGGTGGCACCGGGGAGCTGTTTTTT
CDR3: CASSFRQGGTGELFF

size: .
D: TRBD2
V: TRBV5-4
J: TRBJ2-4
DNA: TGTGCCAGCAGCCTGACTAGCGGGAGGGCCGAGAGGGACAAAAACATTCAGTACTTC
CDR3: CASSLTSGRAERDKNIQYF

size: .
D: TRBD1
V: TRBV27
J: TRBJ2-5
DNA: TGTGCCAGCAGTCCGCCCCGACAGGGCCCCGGCCAAGAGACCCAGTACTTC
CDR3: CASSPPRQGPGQETQYF

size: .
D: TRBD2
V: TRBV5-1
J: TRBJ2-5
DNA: TGCGCCAGCAGCCTAACTAGCGGGAGGGCAGAGACCCAGTACTTC
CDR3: CASSLTSGRAETQYF